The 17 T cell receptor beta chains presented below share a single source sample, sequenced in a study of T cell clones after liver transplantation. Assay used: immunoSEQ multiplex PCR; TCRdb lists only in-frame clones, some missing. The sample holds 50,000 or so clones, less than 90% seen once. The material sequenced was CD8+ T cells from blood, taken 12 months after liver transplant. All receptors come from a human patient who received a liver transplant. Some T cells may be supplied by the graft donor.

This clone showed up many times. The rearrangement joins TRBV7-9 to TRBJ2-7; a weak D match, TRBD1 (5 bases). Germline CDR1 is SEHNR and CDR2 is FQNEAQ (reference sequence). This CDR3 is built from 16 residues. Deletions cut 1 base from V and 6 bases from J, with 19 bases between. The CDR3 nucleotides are TGTGCCAGCAGCTTAGTTGGGGCGCGAGGTTATGGCGAGCAGTACTTC. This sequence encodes CASSLVGARGYGEQYF.

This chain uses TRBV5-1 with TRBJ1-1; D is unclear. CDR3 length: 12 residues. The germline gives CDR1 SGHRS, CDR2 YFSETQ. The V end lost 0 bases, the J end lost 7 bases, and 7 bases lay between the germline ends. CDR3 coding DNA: TGCGCCAGCAGCTTGGGGACGCTTGAAGCTTTCTTT. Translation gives CASSLGTLEAFF.

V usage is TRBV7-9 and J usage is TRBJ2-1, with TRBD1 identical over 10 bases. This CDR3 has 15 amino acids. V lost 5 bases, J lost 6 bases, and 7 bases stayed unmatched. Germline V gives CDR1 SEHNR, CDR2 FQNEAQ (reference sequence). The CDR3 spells CASSPRTGGLNEQFF. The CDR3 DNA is TGTGCCAGCAGCCCGCGGACAGGGGGTCTCAATGAGCAGTTCTTC.

The CDR3 nucleotides are TGTGCCAGCAGTGAATCCAGTAACTATGGCTACACCTTC. Translating it yields CASSESSNYGYTF. The chain couples TRBV2 to TRBJ1-2; D gene unclear. Germline V gene lookup returns CDR1 SNHLY and CDR2 FYNNEI. This CDR3 has 13 residues. Deletions cut 2 bases from V and 1 base from J, with 5 bases between.

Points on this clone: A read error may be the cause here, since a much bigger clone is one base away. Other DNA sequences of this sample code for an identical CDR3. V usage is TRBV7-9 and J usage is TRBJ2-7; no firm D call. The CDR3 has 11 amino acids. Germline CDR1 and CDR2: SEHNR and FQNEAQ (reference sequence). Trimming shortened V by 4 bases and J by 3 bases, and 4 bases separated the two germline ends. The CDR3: CASSSNYEQYF. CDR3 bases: TGTGCCAGCAGCTCCAACTACGAGCAGTACTTC.

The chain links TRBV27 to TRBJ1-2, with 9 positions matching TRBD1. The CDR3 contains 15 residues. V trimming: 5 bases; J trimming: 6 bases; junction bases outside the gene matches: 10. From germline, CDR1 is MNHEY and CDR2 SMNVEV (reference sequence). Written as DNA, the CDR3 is TGTGCCAGCAGTGCCACAGGGGGCGTCAATAATGGCTACACCTTC. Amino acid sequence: CASSATGGVNNGYTF.

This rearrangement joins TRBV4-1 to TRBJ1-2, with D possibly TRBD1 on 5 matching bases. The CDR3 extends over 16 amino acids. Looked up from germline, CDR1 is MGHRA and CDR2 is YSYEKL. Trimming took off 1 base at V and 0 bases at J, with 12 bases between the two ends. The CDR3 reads CASSQVRADTNYGYTF. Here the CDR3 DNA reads TGCGCCAGCAGCCAAGTTCGGGCGGACACTAACTATGGCTACACCTTC.

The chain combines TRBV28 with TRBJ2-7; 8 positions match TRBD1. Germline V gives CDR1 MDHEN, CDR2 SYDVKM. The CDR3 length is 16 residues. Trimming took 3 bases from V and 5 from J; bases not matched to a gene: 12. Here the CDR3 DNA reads TGTGCCAGCAGTTTCAGGACCCGGACAGGGCAGAACGAGCAGTACTTC. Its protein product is CASSFRTRTGQNEQYF.

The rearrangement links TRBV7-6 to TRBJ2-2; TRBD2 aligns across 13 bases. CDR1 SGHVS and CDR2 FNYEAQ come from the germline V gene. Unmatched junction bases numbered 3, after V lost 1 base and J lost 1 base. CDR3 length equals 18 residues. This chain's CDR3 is CASSLGTSGSGNTGELFF. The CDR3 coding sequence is TGTGCCAGCAGCTTAGGGACTAGCGGGAGTGGGAACACCGGGGAGCTGTTTTTT.

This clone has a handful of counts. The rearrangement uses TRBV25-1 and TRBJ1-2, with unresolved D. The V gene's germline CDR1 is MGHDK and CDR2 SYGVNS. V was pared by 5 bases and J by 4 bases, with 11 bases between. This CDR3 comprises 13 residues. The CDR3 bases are TGTGCCAGCAGTATGGGGAGCTCCTATGGCTACACCTTC. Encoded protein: CASSMGSSYGYTF.

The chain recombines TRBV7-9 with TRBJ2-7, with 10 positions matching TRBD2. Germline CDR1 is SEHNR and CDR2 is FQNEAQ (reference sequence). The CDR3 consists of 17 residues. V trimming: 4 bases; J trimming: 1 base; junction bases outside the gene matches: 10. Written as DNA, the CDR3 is TGTGCCAGCAGCTCACGGACTAGCGGCCAAAATTCCTACGAGCAGTACTTC. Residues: CASSSRTSGQNSYEQYF. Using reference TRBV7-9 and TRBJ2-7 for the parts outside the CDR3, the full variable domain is DTGVSQNPRHKITKRGQNVTFRCDPISEHNRLYWYRQTLGQGPEFLTYFQNEAQLEKSRLLSDRFSAERPKGSFSTLEIQRTEQGDSAMYLCASSSRTSGQNSYEQYFGPGTRLTVT.

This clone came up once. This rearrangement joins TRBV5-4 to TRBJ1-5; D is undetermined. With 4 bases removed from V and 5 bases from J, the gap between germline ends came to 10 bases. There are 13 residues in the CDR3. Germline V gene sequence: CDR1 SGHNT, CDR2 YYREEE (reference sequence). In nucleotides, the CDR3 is TGTGCCAGCAGCACCGGTACCGATCAGCCCCAGCATTTT. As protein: CASSTGTDQPQHF. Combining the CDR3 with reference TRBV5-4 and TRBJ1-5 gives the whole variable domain ETGVTQSPTHLIKTRGQQVTLRCSSQSGHNTVSWYQQALGQGPQFIFQYYREEENGRGNFPPRFSGLQFPNYSSELNVNALELDDSALYLCASSTGTDQPQHFGDGTRLSIL.

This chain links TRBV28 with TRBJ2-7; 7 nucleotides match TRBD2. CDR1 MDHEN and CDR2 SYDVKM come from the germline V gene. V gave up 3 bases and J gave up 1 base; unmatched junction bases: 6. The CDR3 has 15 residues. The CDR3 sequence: CASSFRGSLSYEQYF. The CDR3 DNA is TGTGCCAGCAGTTTTCGCGGGAGCCTTTCCTACGAGCAGTACTTC.

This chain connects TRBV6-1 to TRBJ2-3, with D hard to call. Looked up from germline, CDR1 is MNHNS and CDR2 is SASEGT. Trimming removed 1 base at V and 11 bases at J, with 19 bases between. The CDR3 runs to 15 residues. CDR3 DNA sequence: TGTGCCAGCAGTGAAGGTGGGGTAGTTTCCTCCCAGCAGTATTTT. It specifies CASSEGGVVSSQQYF.

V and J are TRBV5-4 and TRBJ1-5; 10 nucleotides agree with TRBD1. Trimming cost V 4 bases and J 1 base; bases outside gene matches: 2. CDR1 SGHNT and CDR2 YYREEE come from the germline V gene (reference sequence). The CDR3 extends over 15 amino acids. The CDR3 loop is CASSRDRGSNQPQHF. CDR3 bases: TGTGCCAGCAGCAGGGACAGGGGAAGCAATCAGCCCCAGCATTTT.

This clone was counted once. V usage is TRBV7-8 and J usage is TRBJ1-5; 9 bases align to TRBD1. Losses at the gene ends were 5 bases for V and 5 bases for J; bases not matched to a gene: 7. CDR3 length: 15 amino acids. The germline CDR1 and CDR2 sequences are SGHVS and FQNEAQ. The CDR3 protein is CASSHRDRGDQPQHF. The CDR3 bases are TGTGCCAGCAGCCACCGAGACAGGGGGGATCAGCCCCAGCATTTT.

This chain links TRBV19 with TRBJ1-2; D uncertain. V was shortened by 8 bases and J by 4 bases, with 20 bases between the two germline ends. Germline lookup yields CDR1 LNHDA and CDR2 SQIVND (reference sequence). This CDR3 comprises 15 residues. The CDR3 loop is CASVGLISSSYGYTF. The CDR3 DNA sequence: TGTGCCAGTGTCGGGCTAATTTCATCTTCCTATGGCTACACCTTC.